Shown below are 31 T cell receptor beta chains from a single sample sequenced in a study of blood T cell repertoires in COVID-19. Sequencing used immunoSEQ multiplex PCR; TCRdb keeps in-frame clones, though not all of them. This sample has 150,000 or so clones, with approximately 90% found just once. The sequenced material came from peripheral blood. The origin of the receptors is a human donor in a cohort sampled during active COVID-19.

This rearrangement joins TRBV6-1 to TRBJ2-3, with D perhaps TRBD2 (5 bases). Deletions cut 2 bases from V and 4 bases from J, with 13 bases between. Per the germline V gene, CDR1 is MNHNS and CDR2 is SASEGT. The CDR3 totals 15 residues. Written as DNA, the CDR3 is TGTGCCAGCAGTGAACTCGAGCGAGCGGCAGATACGCAGTATTTT. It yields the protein CASSELERAADTQYF.

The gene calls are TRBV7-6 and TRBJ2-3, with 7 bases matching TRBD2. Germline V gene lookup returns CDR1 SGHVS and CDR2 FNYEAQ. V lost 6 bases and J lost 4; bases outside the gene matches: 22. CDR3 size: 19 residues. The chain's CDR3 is CASSLYGLSGTVRSDTQYF. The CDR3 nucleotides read TGTGCCAGCAGTTTATACGGTCTGAGCGGGACCGTCCGGTCAGATACGCAGTATTTT.

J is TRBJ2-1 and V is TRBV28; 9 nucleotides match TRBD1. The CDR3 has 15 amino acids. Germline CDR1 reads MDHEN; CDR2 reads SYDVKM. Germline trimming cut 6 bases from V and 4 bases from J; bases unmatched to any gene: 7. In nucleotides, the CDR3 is TGTGCCAGCAGCGAAGCCGGGACAGGGTACAATGAGCAGTTCTTC. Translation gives CASSEAGTGYNEQFF.

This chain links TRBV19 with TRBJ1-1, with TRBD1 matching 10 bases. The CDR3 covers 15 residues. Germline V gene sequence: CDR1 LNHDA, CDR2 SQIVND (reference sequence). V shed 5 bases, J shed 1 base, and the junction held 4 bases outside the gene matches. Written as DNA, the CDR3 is TGTGCCAGTAGTCGGGACAGGGGCGGGAACACTGAAGCTTTCTTT. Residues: CASSRDRGGNTEAFF. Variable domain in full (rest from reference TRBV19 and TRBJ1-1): DGGITQSPKYLFRKEGQNVTLSCEQNLNHDAMYWYRQDPGQGLRLIYYSQIVNDFQKGDIAEGYSVSREKKESFPLTVTSAQKNPTAFYLCASSRDRGGNTEAFFGQGTRLTVV.

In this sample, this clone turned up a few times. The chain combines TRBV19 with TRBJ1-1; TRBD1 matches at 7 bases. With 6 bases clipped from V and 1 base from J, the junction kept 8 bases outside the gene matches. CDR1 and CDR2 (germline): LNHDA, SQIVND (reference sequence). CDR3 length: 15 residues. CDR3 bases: TGTGCCAGTAGCCGTTTCGGGACAGCGAACACTGAAGCTTTCTTT. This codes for CASSRFGTANTEAFF.

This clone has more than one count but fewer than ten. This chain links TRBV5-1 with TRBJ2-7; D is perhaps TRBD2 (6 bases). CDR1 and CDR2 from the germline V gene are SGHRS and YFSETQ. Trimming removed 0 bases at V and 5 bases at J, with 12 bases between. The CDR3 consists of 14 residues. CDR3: CASSLARASDEQYF. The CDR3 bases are TGCGCCAGCAGCTTGGCAAGGGCTAGCGACGAGCAGTACTTC.

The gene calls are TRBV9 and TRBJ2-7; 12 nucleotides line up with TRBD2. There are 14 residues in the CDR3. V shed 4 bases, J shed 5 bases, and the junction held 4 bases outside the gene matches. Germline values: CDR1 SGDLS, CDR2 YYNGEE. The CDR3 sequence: CASSLGLAGHEQYF. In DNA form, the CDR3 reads TGTGCCAGCAGCCTAGGACTAGCGGGACACGAGCAGTACTTC. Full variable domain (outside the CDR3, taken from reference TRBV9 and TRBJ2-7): DSGVTQTPKHLITATGQRVTLRCSPRSGDLSVYWYQQSLDQGLQFLIQYYNGEERAKGNILERFSAQQFPDLHSELNLSSLELGDSALYFCASSLGLAGHEQYFGPGTRLTVT.

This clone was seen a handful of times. CDR3 DNA sequence: TGTGCCAGTAGGAGCAGGGCCGGCGATTCACCCCTCCACTTT. It encodes CASRSRAGDSPLHF. J is TRBJ1-6 and V is TRBV19; D perhaps matches TRBD1 (5 bases). Per the germline V gene, CDR1 is LNHDA and CDR2 is SQIVND (reference sequence). This CDR3 region has 14 residues. V was clipped by 6 bases and J by 8 bases, with 14 bases between them.

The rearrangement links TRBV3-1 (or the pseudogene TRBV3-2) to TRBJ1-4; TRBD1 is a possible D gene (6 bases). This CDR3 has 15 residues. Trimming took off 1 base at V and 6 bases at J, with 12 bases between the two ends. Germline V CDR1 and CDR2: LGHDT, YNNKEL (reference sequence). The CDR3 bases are TGTGCCAGCAGCCAAGTTACAGGGAAGGATGAAAAACTGTTTTTT. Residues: CASSQVTGKDEKLFF.

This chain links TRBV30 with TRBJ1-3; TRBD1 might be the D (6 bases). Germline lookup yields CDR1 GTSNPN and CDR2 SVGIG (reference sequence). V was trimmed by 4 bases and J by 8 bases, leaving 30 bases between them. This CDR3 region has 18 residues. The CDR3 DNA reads TGTGCCTGGACCCCAAATTACCAGACAGGCCAGGGTCTAGACACCATATATTTT. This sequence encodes CAWTPNYQTGQGLDTIYF. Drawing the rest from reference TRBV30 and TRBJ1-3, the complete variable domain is SQTIHQWPATLVQPVGSPLSLECTVEGTSNPNLYWYRQAAGRGLQLLFYSVGIGQISSEVPQNLSASRPQDRQFILSSKKLLLSDSGFYLCAWTPNYQTGQGLDTIYFGEGSWLTVV.

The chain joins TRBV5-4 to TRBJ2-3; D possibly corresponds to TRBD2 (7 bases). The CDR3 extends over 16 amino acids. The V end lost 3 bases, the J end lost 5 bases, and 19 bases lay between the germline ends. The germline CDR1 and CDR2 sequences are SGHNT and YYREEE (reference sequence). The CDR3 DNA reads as TGTGCCAGCAGCTCCTCCCTGCAAGGGGGGGAAGATACGCAGTATTTT. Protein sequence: CASSSSLQGGEDTQYF.

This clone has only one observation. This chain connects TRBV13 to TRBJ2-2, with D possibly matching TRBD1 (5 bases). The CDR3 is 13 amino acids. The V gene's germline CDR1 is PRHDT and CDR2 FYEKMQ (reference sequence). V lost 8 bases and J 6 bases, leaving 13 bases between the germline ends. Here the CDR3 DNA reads TGTGCCAGCTCCCAGGGATGGGCCGGGGAGCTGTTTTTT. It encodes CASSQGWAGELFF.

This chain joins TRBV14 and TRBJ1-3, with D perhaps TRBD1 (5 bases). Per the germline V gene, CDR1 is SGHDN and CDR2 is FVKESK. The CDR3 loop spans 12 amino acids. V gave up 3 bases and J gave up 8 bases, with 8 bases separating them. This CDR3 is CASSQGGYTIYF. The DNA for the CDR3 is TGTGCCAGCAGCCAGGGGGGATACACCATATATTTT.

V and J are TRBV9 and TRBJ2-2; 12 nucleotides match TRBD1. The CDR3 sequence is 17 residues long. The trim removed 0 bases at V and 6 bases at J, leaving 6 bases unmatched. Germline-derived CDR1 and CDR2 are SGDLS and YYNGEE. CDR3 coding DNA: TGTGCCAGCAGCGTAGGAGGGACAGGGGGCAAATCCGGGGAGCTGTTTTTT. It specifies CASSVGGTGGKSGELFF. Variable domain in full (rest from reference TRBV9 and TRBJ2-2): DSGVTQTPKHLITATGQRVTLRCSPRSGDLSVYWYQQSLDQGLQFLIQYYNGEERAKGNILERFSAQQFPDLHSELNLSSLELGDSALYFCASSVGGTGGKSGELFFGEGSRLTVL.

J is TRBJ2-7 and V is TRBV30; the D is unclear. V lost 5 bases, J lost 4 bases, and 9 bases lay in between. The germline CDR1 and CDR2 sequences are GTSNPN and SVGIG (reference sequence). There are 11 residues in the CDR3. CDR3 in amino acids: CAWGRQYEQYF. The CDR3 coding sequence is TGTGCCTGGGGCAGGCAATACGAGCAGTACTTC.

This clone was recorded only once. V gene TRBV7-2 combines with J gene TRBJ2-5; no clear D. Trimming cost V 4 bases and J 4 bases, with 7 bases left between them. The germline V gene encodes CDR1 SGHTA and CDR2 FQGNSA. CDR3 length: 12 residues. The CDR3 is CASSWALETQYF. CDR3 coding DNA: TGTGCCAGCAGCTGGGCACTAGAGACCCAGTACTTC.

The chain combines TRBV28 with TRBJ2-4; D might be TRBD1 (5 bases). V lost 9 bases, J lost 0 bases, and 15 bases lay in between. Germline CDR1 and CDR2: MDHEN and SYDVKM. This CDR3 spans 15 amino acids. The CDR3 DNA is TGTGCCAGTGCAGGTAGACAGATAGCCAAAAACATTCAGTACTTC. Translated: CASAGRQIAKNIQYF.

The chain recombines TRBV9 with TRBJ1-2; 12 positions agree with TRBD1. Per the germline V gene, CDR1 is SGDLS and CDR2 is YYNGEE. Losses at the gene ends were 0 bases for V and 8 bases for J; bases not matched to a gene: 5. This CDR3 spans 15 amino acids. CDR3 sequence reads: CASSVGDRGLGGYTF. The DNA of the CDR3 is TGTGCCAGCAGCGTAGGGGACAGGGGGCTCGGAGGCTACACCTTC.

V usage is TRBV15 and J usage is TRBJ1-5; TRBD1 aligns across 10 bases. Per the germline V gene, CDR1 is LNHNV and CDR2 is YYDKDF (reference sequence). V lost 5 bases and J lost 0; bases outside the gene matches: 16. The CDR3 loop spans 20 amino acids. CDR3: CATSVKAGTGDHYSNQPQHF. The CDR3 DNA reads TGTGCCACCAGCGTAAAGGCCGGGACAGGGGACCACTATAGCAATCAGCCCCAGCATTTT.

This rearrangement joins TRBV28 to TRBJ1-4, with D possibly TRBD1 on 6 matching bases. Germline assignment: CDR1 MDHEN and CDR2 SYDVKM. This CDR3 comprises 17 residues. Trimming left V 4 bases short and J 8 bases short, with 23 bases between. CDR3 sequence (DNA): TGTGCCAGCAGTTCACCCTTATTGGGCAGGGGTAGGGAAAAACTGTTTTTT. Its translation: CASSSPLLGRGREKLFF.

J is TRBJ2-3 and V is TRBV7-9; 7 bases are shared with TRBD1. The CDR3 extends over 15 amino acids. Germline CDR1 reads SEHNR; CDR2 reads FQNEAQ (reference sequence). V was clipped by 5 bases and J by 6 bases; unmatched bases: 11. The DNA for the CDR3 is TGTGCCAGCAGCCCCGGAGTAGGGGGCCTCGATACGCAGTATTTT. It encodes CASSPGVGGLDTQYF.

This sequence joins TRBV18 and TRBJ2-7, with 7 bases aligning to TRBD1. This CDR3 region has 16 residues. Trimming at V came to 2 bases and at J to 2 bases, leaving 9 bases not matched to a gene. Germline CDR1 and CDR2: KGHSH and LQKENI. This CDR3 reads CASSPDWTGMTYEQYF. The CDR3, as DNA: TGTGCCAGCTCACCAGACTGGACAGGTATGACCTACGAGCAGTACTTC.

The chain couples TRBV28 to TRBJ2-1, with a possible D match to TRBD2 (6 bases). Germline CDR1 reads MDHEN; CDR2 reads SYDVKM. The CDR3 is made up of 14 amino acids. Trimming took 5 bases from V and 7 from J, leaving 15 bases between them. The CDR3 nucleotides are TGTGCCAGCAGTGCCGGGAGAGGAGTTAATGAGCAGTTCTTC. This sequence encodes CASSAGRGVNEQFF.

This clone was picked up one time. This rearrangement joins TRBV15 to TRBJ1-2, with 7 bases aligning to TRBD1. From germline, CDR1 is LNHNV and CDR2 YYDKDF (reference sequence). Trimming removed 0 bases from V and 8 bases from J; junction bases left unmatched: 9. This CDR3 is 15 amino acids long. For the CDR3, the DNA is TGTGCCACCAGCAGAGATAGGCAGGGGGGACGAGGCTACACCTTC. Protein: CATSRDRQGGRGYTF.

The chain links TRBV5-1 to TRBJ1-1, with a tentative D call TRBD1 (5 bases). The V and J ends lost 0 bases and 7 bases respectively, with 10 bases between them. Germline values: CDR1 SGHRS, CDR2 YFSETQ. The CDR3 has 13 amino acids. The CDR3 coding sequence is TGCGCCAGCAGCTTGGGTCCCGACAGTGAAGCTTTCTTT. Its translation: CASSLGPDSEAFF.

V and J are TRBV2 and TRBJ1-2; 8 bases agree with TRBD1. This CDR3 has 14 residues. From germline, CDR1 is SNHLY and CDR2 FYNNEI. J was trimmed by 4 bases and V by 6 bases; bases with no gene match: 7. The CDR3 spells CASRAGQGVYGYTF. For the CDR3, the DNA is TGTGCCAGCAGGGCCGGACAGGGCGTCTATGGCTACACCTTC.

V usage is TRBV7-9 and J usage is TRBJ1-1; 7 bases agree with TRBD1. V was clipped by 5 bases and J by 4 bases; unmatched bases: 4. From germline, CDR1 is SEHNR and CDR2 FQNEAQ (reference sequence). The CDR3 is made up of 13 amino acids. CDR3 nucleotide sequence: TGTGCCAGCAGCATCACAGGGGTCACTGAAGCTTTCTTT. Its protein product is CASSITGVTEAFF.

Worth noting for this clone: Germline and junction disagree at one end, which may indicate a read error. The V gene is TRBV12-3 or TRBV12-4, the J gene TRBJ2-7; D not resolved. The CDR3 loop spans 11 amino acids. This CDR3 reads CASSFSHEQYF. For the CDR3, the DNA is TGTGCCAGCAGTTTCTCCCACGAGCAGTACTTC.

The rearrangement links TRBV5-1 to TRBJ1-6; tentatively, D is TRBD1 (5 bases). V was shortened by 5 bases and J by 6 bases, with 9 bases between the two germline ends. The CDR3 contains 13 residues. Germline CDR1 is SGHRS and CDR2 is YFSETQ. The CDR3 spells CASRTGFNSPLHF. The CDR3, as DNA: TGCGCCAGCAGAACAGGCTTTAATTCACCCCTCCACTTT.

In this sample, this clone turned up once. CDR3 nucleotide sequence: TGTGCCAGCTCACCACCGAGGCCAGGGGGCATTAAGACAGATACGCAGTATTTT. Protein: CASSPPRPGGIKTDTQYF. The chain couples TRBV18 to TRBJ2-3, with 8 bases fitting TRBD1. The junction had 11 bases not matched to a gene; V was cut back by 0 bases and J by 3 bases. This CDR3 has 18 amino acids. The germline CDR1 and CDR2 sequences are KGHSH and LQKENI.

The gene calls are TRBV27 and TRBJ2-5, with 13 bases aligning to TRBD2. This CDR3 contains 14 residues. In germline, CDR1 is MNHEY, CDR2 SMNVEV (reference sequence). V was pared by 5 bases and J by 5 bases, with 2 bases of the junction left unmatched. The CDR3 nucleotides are TGTGCCAGCAGTACTAGCGGGAGGGGGGAGACCCAGTACTTC. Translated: CASSTSGRGETQYF.